The rows below give T cell receptor beta chains drawn from one sample of a study of blood T cell repertoires in COVID-19. Using immunoSEQ multiplex PCR, the repertoire was profiled, and TCRdb retains in-frame clones only, with some absent. The table lists approximately 150,000 clones, roughly 82% of them singletons. The source material was peripheral blood. These receptors came from a woman between 70 and 85 years old with acute or convalescent COVID-19. Each CDR3 is given with its conserved first and last residue. Each record gives: D gene, J gene, clone size, V gene, CDR3 DNA, CDR3 protein. The D gene is left open where the match is weak. A row's size may be missing; if present it is once, few, many or a size class.

>.|TRBJ1-1|.|TRBV28
TGTGCCAGCTTATACAGGCCGATGAACACTGAAGCTTTCTTT
CASLYRPMNTEAFF
>.|TRBJ1-2|few|TRBV10-3
TGTGCCATCAGCCCCGGGCCGGGGAAGGACTACACCTTC
CAISPGPGKDYTF
>TRBD1|TRBJ1-5|.|TRBV28
TGTGCCAGCAACCAACAGGGGGCAGGTAGCAATCAGCCCCAGCATTTT
CASNQQGAGSNQPQHF
>TRBD2|TRBJ2-1|.|TRBV7-2
TGTGCCAGCAGCTTTAATAGTGGGGGGGGCAATGAGCAGTTCTTC
CASSFNSGGGNEQFF
>.|TRBJ2-1|.|TRBV3-1/TRBV3-2
TGTGCCAGCAGCCAAGCGGGGACTGATGAGCAGTTCTTC
CASSQAGTDEQFF
>TRBD1|TRBJ1-2|.|TRBV20-1
TGCAGTGCTAGTCCGGGACAGGGAAACTATGGCTACACCTTC
CSASPGQGNYGYTF
>.|TRBJ1-1|.|TRBV3-1/TRBV3-2
TGTGCCAGCAGCAACATCCCCACTGAAGCTTTCTTT
CASSNIPTEAFF
>.|TRBJ2-5|large|TRBV7-9
TGTGCCAGCAGCGCCGGGACCCCTAGGGGGGAGACCCAGTACTTC
CASSAGTPRGETQYF
>.|TRBJ2-1|.|TRBV7-9
TGTGCCAGCAGGAGGACTGCCTCCTACAATGAGCAGTTCTTC
CASRRTASYNEQFF
>.|TRBJ1-2|.|TRBV7-9
TGTGCCAGCAGCTCGGACATTTTTAGCTACACCTTC
CASSSDIFSYTF
>.|TRBJ1-6|.|TRBV21-1
TGTGCCAGCAGCAACGACAGTCCTAGCTCCTATAATTCACCCCTCCACTTT
CASSNDSPSSYNSPLHF